The TCR beta chain under discussion was sequenced for a study of T cells after yellow fever vaccination. Looked up from germline, CDR1 is LGHDT and CDR2 is YNNKEL (reference sequence). The ends were cut back, 4 bases at V and 2 bases at J, with 13 bases in the middle. The length of the CDR3 is 15 residues. Each CDR3 protein gets one entry after TCRdb re-called the 5' RACE reads with MiXCR. The sample shows under 500,000 distinct CDR3 sequences, 15% to 20% of them seen only once. The source material was PBMCs, sampled before the yellow fever booster vaccination. V usage is TRBV3-1 and J usage is TRBJ2-3; D remains unclear. The source of this sequence is a man between 18 and 35 years old who received the YFV17D yellow fever vaccine. Written as DNA, the CDR3 is TGTGCCAGCAGCCCGGTGGGGTCCGACACAGATACGCAGTATTTT. This codes for CASSPVGSDTDTQYF.